Listed below are T cell receptor beta chains from one sample, sequenced in a study of a mutant IDH1 vaccine in newly diagnosed glioma. Clones were sequenced by immunoSEQ multiplex PCR, and TCRdb holds only the in-frame ones, with some missing. The sample has tens of thousands of clones, 82% seen once. Which antigens these TCRs recognize remains unknown. The material sequenced was PBMCs, taken from a glioma patient whose treatment included an IDH1 peptide vaccine. The receptors stem from a woman under 30 with glioma. Some clones in this sample may be carry-over from other donors' samples. Each CDR3 is given with its conserved first and last residue.

v_gene,j_gene,CDR3aa
TRBV7-2,TRBJ2-4,CASSLVPSGGGNIQYF
TRBV19,TRBJ1-1,CASSIIASRNTEAFF
TRBV4-1,TRBJ1-2,CASSQEPGPGEYGYTF
TRBV10-1,TRBJ2-7,CASSEGGLNEQYF
TRBV29-1,TRBJ1-1,CSWGRDTEAFF
TRBV7-2,TRBJ1-5,CASSLSMGNAQPQHF
TRBV18,TRBJ1-2,CASSRDGNYGYTF
TRBV5-1,TRBJ1-4,CASSVYAGTANEKLFF
TRBV29-1,TRBJ2-2,CSVGNAGELFF
TRBV11-2,TRBJ2-2,CASSLRDGTGELFF
TRBV25-1,TRBJ2-1,CASTSEGGVPNNEQFF
TRBV7-2,-,CASSPDAAYEQYF
TRBV19,TRBJ1-5,CASSMVGQGSNQPQHF
TRBV27,TRBJ2-7,CASSLSTGSYEQYF
TRBV2,TRBJ2-7,CASSDSTGANEQYF
TRBV5-1,-,CASSSTGASYEQYF
TRBV19,TRBJ2-5,CASSIVPGGSETQYF
TRBV5-6,TRBJ1-1,CASSSGVGTEAFF
TRBV13,TRBJ2-2,CASSPRTSGVSGELFF
TRBV27,TRBJ1-1,CASSLQGGTEAFF
TRBV6-6,TRBJ2-3,CASTIQGTDTQYF
TRBV29-1,TRBJ2-2,CSVGWLSSNTGELFF
TRBV7-2,TRBJ2-7,CASSLSGLATPGEQYF
TRBV6-6,TRBJ2-5,CASSPKLGAQYF
TRBV7-9,TRBJ1-3,CATRGQGVPGNTIYF
TRBV6-1,TRBJ2-5,CASSEVFASPQETQYF
TRBV5-1,TRBJ1-1,CASSLEGGRYTEAFF
TRBV6-4,TRBJ2-3,CASSDGTSGGADTQYF
TRBV2,TRBJ1-3,CASRLWTGPTSGNTIYF
TRBV27,TRBJ2-7,CASGSGGKPTYEQYF
TRBV15,TRBJ2-1,CATSRRGPNEQFF
TRBV9,TRBJ2-1,CASSVEGIGGAGEENEQFF
TRBV6-5,TRBJ1-2,CASSYGLGLGNYGYTF
TRBV5-4,TRBJ2-7,CASSLFGSYEQYF
TRBV4-3,TRBJ1-1,CASSQVRGLEAFF
TRBV27,TRBJ2-7,CASYSGGSYEQYF
TRBV20-1,TRBJ1-1,CSAKQVEAFF
TRBV6-5,TRBJ1-1,CASSYGENTEAFF
TRBV4-1,TRBJ2-1,CASSPGLAGPRGNEQFF
TRBV10-3,TRBJ2-1,CAISGTGLNEQFF
TRBV5-1,TRBJ2-1,CASSLGSYEQFF
TRBV27,TRBJ2-3,CASSYSGDGPGGDTQYF
TRBV4-2,TRBJ2-3,CASSQDLVGTDTQYF
TRBV7-9,TRBJ1-1,CASSLEAKNTEAFF
TRBV9,TRBJ2-2,CASSVVDGTGELFF
TRBV4-1,TRBJ1-1,CASSQGDRVGSEAFF
TRBV6-1,TRBJ1-3,CASSGTGDSGNTIYF